The present T cell receptor beta chain was sequenced within a study of blood T cell repertoires in COVID-19. For the study at large: The samples span acute and convalescent COVID-19 from the United States, Italy and Spain. T cells, B-cell-depleted T cells, or PBMCs supplied cDNA or gDNA.

Authors' data handling: The authors estimated nucleated cell counts from reference gene primer amplification. Clones were sequenced by immunoSEQ multiplex PCR, and TCRdb holds only the in-frame ones, with some missing. D and trimming come from the DNA, and the V and J calls and clone size come from that table. Found here are 120,000 to 150,000 clones, approximately 87% of them singletons; the top ten hold roughly 4%. This receptor was identified in a woman aged 40 to 50 with acute or convalescent COVID-19. The sequencing sample was made of peripheral blood.

CDR3: CASSLATGIKNIQYF. As DNA, the CDR3 is TGTGCCAGCAGTTTGGCCACGGGGATAAAAAACATTCAGTACTTC. The chain couples TRBV28 to TRBJ2-4, with D perhaps matching TRBD2 (5 bases). CDR3 size: 15 residues. Germline V gene lookup returns CDR1 MDHEN and CDR2 SYDVKM. V gave up 3 bases and J gave up 4 bases, with 13 bases separating them. Looking up the rest from reference TRBV28 and TRBJ2-4 gives the full variable domain: DVKVTQSSRYLVKRTGEKVFLECVQDMDHENMFWYRQDPGLGLRLIYFSYDVKMKEKGDIPEGYSVSREKKERFSLILESASTNQTSMYLCASSLATGIKNIQYFGAGTRLSVL.